The 12 T cell receptor beta chains presented below share a single source sample, sequenced in a study of tumor and adjacent non-tumor tissue in lung cancer (dated by TCRdb to the late 2010s). The method was multiplex PCR. Reads for this sample came from an Illumina HiSeq 2500. TCRbeta libraries were constructed through three rounds of nested PCR with primers (Table S4) according to protocols adapted from ARM-PCR. TCRdb reanalyzed the raw reads on its own, using fastp at Q25 for trimming and MiXCR for clone calling, and kept in-frame beta chains. Identical CDR3 proteins give one entry, which carries the most common genes and DNA. The sample records 120,000 to 150,000 distinct CDR3 sequences, roughly 70% of which are singletons. The top ten clones comprise over 15% of the sample. RNA was extracted from bulk unsorted tissue and checked for quality with a NanoDrop ND-1000 and an Agilent 2100. Source material: lung tumor tissue. These TCRs come from a man between 60 and 70 years old with small cell lung cancer.

This chain connects TRBV24-1 to TRBJ2-3; 8 nucleotides match TRBD1. The CDR3 runs 14 residues. Germline CDR1 and CDR2: KGHDR and SFDVKD. With V trimmed by 6 bases and J by 6 bases, 7 bases remained unmatched. This CDR3 is CATSRTGIDDTQYF. As DNA, the CDR3 is TGTGCCACCAGTCGGACAGGGATTGATGATACGCAGTATTTT.

Turning to this clonotype: Sequence at one end of the junction differs from germline and may be a read error. The J gene is TRBJ2-5, the V gene TRBV20-1; no definite D call. The V gene's germline CDR1 is DFQATT and CDR2 SNEGSKA (reference sequence). This CDR3 contains 12 residues. CDR3 residues: CSANYRKETQYF. The CDR3 region has the DNA TGCAGTGCTAATTACAGAAAAGAGACCCAATACTTC.

As for this clonotype: Its ends do not fully match the called genes, so a read error is possible. The chain uses TRBV12-3 or TRBV12-4 and TRBJ1-4, with 7 nucleotides matching TRBD1. This CDR3 has 14 residues. For the CDR3, the DNA is TGCGCTAGCTGCCCGACAGGGCGGAATGAAAAACTGTTTTTT. Residues: CASCPTGRNEKLFF.

As to this clonotype: Just one base apart from a much larger clone, this may be a read error. V and J are TRBV6-6 and TRBJ2-3, with D hard to call. V lost 7 bases and J 4 bases, leaving 12 bases between the germline ends. Germline CDR1 and CDR2: MNHNY and SVGAGI (reference sequence). CDR3 length: 13 residues. The CDR3 spells CASMVHVADTQYF. In DNA, the CDR3 is TGTGCCAGCATGGTCCATGTCGCAGATACGCAGTATTTT.

Points on this clonotype: Sequence at one end of the junction differs from germline and may be a read error. The chain combines TRBV6-1 with TRBJ2-1, with 9 bases lining up with TRBD2. The CDR3 runs to 14 residues. CDR1 and CDR2 from the germline V gene are MNHNS and SASEGT. The CDR3: CASIFSGSIDEHFF. The CDR3 nucleotides are TGTGCCAGCATCTTTAGCGGGAGTATAGATGAGCATTTCTTC.

Concerning this clonotype itself: One end of the junction is discordant with germline, which a read error may explain. The rearrangement uses TRBV5-1 and TRBJ2-7, with 9 bases identical to TRBD1. This CDR3 comprises 16 residues. Germline values: CDR1 SGHRS, CDR2 YFSETQ. The CDR3 is CAISSRTGATSYEHYF. The CDR3 nucleotides read TGCGCCATCAGCTCCCGGACAGGGGCAACCTCCTACGAGCACTACTTC.

The rearrangement links TRBV5-4 to TRBJ1-2, with unresolved D. The germline V gene encodes CDR1 SGHNT and CDR2 YYREEE (reference sequence). This CDR3 region has 13 residues. Trimming took off 1 base at V and 0 bases at J, with 4 bases between the two ends. The CDR3 region has the DNA TGTGCCAGCAGCTTGACGACTAACTATGGCTACACCTTC. Its translation: CASSLTTNYGYTF.

A word on this clonotype: With a much larger clone just one base away, this may be a read error. CDR3 DNA sequence: TGTGCCAGCAGCCCCAGGATTGCGGCCAACGTCCTGACTTTC. Amino acid sequence: CASSPRIAANVLTF. V gene TRBV6-5 combines with J gene TRBJ2-6; D unclear. There are 14 residues in the CDR3. Per germline, CDR1 MNHEY and CDR2 SVGAGI. The ends were cut back, 6 bases at V and 6 bases at J, with 12 bases in the middle.

This clonotype was seen a handful of times. The conserved final phenylalanine or tryptophan is absent from the CDR3, which likely points to a read error. The chain has TRBV6-1 and TRBJ2-4, with TRBD2 as a possible D gene (5 bases). Looked up from germline, CDR1 is MNHNS and CDR2 is SASEGT. This CDR3 is built from 13 residues. CDR3 nucleotides: TGTACCAGCAGTGTGAGGGTCGGAAACATTCAGTACTCC. Amino acid sequence: CTSSVRVGNIQYS.

The chain uses TRBV11-1 and TRBJ2-7; D uncertain. Germline assignment: CDR1 SGHAT and CDR2 FQDESV (reference sequence). This CDR3 is 13 amino acids long. CDR3 DNA sequence: TGTGCCGGCAGCTTAGGCAAGGCCAACGAGCAGTACGTC. Amino acid sequence: CAGSLGKANEQYV.

This sequence joins TRBV29-1 and TRBJ1-2; D might be TRBD1 (6 bases). This CDR3 contains 13 residues. The V end lost 4 bases, the J end lost 4 bases, and 13 bases lay between the germline ends. Germline values: CDR1 SQVTM, CDR2 ANQGSEA. The DNA of the CDR3 is TGCAGCGTTGGGGGCGGAGGGGGCTATGGCTACACCTTC. Its translation: CSVGGGGGYGYTF.

This clonotype came up once. The chain links TRBV11-1 to TRBJ2-3; 8 bases are a match to TRBD1. The CDR3 covers 13 residues. V lost 8 bases to trimming and J lost 13 bases; unmatched junction nucleotides: 14. Per the germline V gene, CDR1 is SGHAT and CDR2 is FQDESV (reference sequence). The CDR3 region is CASSFSGGSVKYF. CDR3 nucleotides: TGTGCCAGCTCTTTCTCAGGGGGCTCGGTCAAGTATTTT.